This record concerns one TCR beta chain sequence. These data come from a study of T cell responses to AZD1222 COVID-19 vaccine. Profiling relied on immunoSEQ multiplex PCR, and the TCRdb table lists in-frame clones only, not all of them. In the table there are 80,000 to 100,000 clones, 75% to 95% of which are singletons. Second-dose intervals of approximately 4 or approximately 12 weeks were pooled. V was pared by 5 bases and J by 3 bases, with 11 bases between. The CDR3 has 14 amino acids. Germline V gene lookup returns CDR1 MNHEY and CDR2 SVGAGI. The chain employs TRBV6-5 and TRBJ1-5; D may be TRBD1 (6 bases). Source: peripheral blood, taken 28 days after the second AZD1222 dose. This receptor was obtained from an adult who received the AZD1222 COVID-19 vaccine. The CDR3 spells CASSRDTYNQPQHF. The DNA for the CDR3 is TGTGCCAGCAGTCGGGACACCTACAATCAGCCCCAGCATTTT.